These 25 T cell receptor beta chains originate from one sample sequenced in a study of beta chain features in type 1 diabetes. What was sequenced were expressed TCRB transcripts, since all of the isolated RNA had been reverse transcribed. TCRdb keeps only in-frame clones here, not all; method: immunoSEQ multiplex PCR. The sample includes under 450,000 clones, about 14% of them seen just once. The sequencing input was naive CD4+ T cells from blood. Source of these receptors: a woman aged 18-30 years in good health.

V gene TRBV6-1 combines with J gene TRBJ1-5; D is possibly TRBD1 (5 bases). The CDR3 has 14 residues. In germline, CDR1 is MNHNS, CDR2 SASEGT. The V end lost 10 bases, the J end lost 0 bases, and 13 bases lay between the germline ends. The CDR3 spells CAIGHENSNQPQHF. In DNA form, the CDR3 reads TGTGCCATTGGACACGAGAATAGCAATCAGCCCCAGCATTTT.

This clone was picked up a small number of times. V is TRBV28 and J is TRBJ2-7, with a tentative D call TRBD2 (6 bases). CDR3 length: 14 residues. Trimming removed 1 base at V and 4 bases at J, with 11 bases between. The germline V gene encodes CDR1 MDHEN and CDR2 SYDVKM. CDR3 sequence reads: CASSLSEGRYEQYF. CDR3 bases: TGTGCCAGCAGTTTATCGGAGGGCAGGTACGAGCAGTACTTC.

The CDR3: CASRGQGAGNTIYF. DNA for the CDR3: TGTGCCAGCAGGGGACAGGGGGCTGGAAACACCATATATTTT. The J gene is TRBJ1-3, the V gene TRBV7-9; 11 positions match TRBD1. Germline CDR1 is SEHNR and CDR2 is FQNEAQ (reference sequence). The CDR3 loop spans 14 amino acids. Unmatched junction bases numbered 0, after V lost 6 bases and J lost 2 bases.

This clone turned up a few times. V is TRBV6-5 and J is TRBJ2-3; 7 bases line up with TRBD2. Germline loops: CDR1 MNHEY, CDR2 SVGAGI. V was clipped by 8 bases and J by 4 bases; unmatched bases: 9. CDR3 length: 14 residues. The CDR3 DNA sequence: TGTGCCAGCTTAGCAGGCGGGAGCCCAGATACGCAGTATTTT. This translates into CASLAGGSPDTQYF.

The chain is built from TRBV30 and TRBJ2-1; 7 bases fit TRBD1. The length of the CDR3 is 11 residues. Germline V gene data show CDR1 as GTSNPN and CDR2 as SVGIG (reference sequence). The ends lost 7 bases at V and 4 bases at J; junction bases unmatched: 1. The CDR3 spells CASGQYNEQFF. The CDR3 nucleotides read TGTGCCTCGGGACAGTACAATGAGCAGTTCTTC.

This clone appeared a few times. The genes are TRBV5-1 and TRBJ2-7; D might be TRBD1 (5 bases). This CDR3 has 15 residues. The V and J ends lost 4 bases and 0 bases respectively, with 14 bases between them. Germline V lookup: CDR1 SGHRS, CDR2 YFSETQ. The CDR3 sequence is CASSRRDPSSYEQYF. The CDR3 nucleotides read TGCGCCAGCAGCCGCAGGGATCCAAGCTCCTACGAGCAGTACTTC.

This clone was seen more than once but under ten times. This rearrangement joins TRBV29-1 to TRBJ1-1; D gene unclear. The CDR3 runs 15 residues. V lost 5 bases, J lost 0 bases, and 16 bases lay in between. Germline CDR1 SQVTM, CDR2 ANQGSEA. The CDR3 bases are TGCAGCGTTAATCCATTGCAGTTGATGAACACTGAAGCTTTCTTT. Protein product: CSVNPLQLMNTEAFF.

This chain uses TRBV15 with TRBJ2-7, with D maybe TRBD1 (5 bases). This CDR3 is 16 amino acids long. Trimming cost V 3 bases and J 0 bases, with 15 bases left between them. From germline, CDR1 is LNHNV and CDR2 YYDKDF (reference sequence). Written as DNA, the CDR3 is TGTGCCACCAGCAGCGTTGACAGCCTACCCTCCTACGAGCAGTACTTC. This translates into CATSSVDSLPSYEQYF. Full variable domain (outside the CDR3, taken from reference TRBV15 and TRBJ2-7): DAMVIQNPRYQVTQFGKPVTLSCSQTLNHNVMYWYQQKSSQAPKLLFHYYDKDFNNEADTPDNFQSRRPNTSFCFLDIRSPGLGDTAMYLCATSSVDSLPSYEQYFGPGTRLTVT.

Here the CDR3 reads CSARENEQFF. The CDR3 DNA follows: TGCAGTGCTAGGGAGAATGAGCAGTTCTTC. The rearrangement uses TRBV20-1 and TRBJ2-1; D is ambiguous. Trimming removed 3 bases at V and 7 bases at J, with 4 bases between. CDR3 size: 10 residues. The germline V gene encodes CDR1 DFQATT and CDR2 SNEGSKA (reference sequence).

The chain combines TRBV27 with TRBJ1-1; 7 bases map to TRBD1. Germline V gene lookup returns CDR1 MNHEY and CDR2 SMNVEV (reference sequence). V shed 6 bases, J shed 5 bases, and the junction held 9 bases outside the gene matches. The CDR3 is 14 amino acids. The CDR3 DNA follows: TGTGCCAGCAGCCCACAGATACAGGGGACTGAAGCTTTCTTT. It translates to CASSPQIQGTEAFF.

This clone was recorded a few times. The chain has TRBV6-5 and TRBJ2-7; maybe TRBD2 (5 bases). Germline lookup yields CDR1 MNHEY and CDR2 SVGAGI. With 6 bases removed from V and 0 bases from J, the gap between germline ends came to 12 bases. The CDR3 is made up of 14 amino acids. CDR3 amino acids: CASRRTPSSYEQYF. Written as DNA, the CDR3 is TGTGCCAGCAGGCGGACTCCCAGCTCCTACGAGCAGTACTTC.

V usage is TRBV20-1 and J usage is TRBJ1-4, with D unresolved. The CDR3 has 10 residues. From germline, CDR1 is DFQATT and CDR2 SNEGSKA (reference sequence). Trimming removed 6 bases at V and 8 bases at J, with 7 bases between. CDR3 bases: TGCAGTGCGCGAGAAGAAAAACTGTTTTTT. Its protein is CSAREEKLFF.

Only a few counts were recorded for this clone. The CDR3 protein is CASGRQDVGEKLFF. The CDR3 DNA is TGTGCCAGCGGAAGACAGGACGTTGGTGAAAAACTGTTTTTT. This chain connects TRBV7-9 to TRBJ1-4; possible D gene TRBD1, 6 bases. The CDR3 has 14 amino acids. Germline-derived CDR1 and CDR2 are SEHNR and FQNEAQ (reference sequence). The V gene lost 8 bases and the J gene lost 7 bases, with 17 bases spanning the gap.

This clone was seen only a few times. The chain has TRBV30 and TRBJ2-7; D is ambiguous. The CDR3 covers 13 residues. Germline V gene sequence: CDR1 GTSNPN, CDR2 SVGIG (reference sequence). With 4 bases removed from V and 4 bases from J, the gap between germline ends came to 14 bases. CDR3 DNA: TGTGCCTGGACCCCAGACTTACCTTACGAGCAGTACTTC. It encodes CAWTPDLPYEQYF.

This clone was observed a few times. The CDR3 loop is CASAVTSRNNEQFF. In DNA, the CDR3 is TGTGCCAGTGCGGTTACTAGCCGGAACAATGAGCAGTTCTTC. J is TRBJ2-1 and V is TRBV7-9; weak D call: TRBD2 (6 bases). Looked up from germline, CDR1 is SEHNR and CDR2 is FQNEAQ (reference sequence). Trimming pared 9 bases from V and 5 bases from J, leaving 17 bases between. The CDR3 covers 14 residues.

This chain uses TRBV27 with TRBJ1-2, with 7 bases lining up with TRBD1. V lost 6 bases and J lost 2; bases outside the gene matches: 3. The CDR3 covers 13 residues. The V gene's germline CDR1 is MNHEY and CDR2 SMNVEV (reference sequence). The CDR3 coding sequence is TGTGCCAGCAGCCGGACAGGCAACTATGGCTACACCTTC. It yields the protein CASSRTGNYGYTF.

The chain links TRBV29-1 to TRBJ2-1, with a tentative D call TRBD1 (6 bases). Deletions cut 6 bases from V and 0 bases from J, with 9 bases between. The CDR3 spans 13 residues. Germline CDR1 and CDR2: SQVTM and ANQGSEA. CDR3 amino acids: CSVGQFSYNEQFF. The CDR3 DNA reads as TGCAGCGTAGGACAGTTCTCCTACAATGAGCAGTTCTTC.

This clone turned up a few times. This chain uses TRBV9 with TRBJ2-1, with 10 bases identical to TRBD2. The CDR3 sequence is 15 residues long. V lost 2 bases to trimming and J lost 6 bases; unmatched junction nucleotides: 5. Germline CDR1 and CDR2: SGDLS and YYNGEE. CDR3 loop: CASSVTSGNFNEQFF. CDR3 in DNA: TGTGCCAGCAGCGTTACTAGCGGGAACTTCAATGAGCAGTTCTTC.

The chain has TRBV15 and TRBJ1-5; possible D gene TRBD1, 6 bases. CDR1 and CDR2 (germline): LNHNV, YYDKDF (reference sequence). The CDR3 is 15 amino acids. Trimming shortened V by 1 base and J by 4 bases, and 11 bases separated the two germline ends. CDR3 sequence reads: CATSRGDTSNQPQHF. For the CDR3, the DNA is TGTGCCACCAGCAGAGGGGACACATCGAATCAGCCCCAGCATTTT.

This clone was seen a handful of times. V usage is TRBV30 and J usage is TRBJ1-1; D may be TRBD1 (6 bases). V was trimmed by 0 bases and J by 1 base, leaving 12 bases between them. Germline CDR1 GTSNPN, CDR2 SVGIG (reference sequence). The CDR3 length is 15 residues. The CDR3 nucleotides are TGTGCCTGGAGTGTGGTGGGGGCCCCGAACACTGAAGCTTTCTTT. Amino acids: CAWSVVGAPNTEAFF.

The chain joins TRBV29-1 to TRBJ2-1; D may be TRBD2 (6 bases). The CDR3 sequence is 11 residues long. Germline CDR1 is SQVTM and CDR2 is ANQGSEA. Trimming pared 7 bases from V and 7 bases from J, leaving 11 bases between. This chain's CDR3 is CSARDWNEQFF. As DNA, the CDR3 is TGCAGCGCGCGGGACTGGAATGAGCAGTTCTTC.

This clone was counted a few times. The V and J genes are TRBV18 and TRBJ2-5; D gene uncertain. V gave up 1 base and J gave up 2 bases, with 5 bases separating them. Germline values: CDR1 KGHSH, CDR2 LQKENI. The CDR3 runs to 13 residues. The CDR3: CASSPRAQETQYF. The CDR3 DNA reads TGTGCCAGCTCACCACGGGCACAAGAGACCCAGTACTTC.

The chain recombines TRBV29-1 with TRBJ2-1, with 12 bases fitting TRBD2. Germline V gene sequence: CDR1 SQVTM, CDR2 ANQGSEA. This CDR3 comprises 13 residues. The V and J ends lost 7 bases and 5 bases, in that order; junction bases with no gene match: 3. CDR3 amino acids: CSAGLAGNNEQFF. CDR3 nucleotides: TGCAGCGCGGGACTAGCGGGTAACAATGAGCAGTTCTTC.

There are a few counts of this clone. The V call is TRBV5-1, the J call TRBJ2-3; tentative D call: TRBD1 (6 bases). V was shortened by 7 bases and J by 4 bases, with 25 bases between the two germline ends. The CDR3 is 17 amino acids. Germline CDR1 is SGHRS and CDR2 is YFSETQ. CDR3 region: CASHPGHTSRSPDTQYF. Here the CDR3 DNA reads TGCGCCAGCCATCCGGGACATACGTCCCGGAGCCCAGATACGCAGTATTTT.

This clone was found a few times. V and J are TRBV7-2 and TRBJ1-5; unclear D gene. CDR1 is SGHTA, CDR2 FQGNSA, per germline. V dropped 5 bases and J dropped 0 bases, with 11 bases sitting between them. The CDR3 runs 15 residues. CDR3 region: CASSPSGASNQPQHF. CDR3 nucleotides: TGTGCCAGCAGCCCCAGTGGAGCTAGCAATCAGCCCCAGCATTTT.